Following are 8 T cell receptor beta chains from one sample sequenced in a study of CD8 T cells in ankylosing spondylitis. One entry per CDR3 protein results from TCRdb running MiXCR on the 5' RACE reads. The sample holds nearly 350,000 distinct CDR3 sequences, roughly 14% seen once. Sequences were obtained from blood, either unsorted or a sorted T cell fraction (not recorded which). The receptors shown here come from a male donor with ankylosing spondylitis or in good health (not recorded which).

The chain has TRBV20-1 and TRBJ2-1, with TRBD2 matching 9 bases. The CDR3 totals 17 residues. The trim removed 3 bases at V and 2 bases at J, leaving 11 bases unmatched. CDR1 and CDR2 from the germline V gene are DFQATT and SNEGSKA (reference sequence). In DNA, the CDR3 is TGCAGTGCTAGGGACTCAGGACTAGCGTGGACCTACAATGAGCAGTTCTTC. It yields the protein CSARDSGLAWTYNEQFF.

This chain joins TRBV12-3 or TRBV12-4 and TRBJ2-7, with D perhaps matching TRBD1 or TRBD2 (6 bases each). This CDR3 is built from 12 residues. Trimming took off 6 bases at V and 6 bases at J, with 12 bases between the two ends. CDR3 region: CASSPGAGEQYF. CDR3 DNA sequence: TGTGCCAGCAGCCCGGGGGCGGGCGAGCAGTACTTC.

This clonotype appeared a few times. The rearrangement links TRBV5-1 to TRBJ1-2; D is undetermined. Between the trimmed V and J ends, which lost 0 bases and 2 bases, there was a span of 20 bases. This CDR3 contains 18 residues. The germline gives CDR1 SGHRS, CDR2 YFSETQ. In nucleotides, the CDR3 is TGCGCCAGCAGCTTGGATGGTAGTCAGAGGGCCGGGAACTATGGCTACACCTTC. This encodes CASSLDGSQRAGNYGYTF.

This clonotype turned up a few times. The CDR3 DNA sequence: TGTGCCAGGGAAGTAGAGAGCTCCTACGAGCAGTACTTC. The encoded protein is CAREVESSYEQYF. The rearrangement joins TRBV2 to TRBJ2-7; no firm D call. CDR1 is SNHLY and CDR2 is FYNNEI in the germline V gene. Trimming left V 9 bases short and J 0 bases short, with 12 bases between. The CDR3 is 13 residues long.

This clonotype was seen only a few times. A read error may explain this, as a much larger clone is one base away. This chain uses TRBV5-1 with TRBJ2-3, with 7 bases matching TRBD1. Trimming removed 0 bases from V and 4 bases from J; junction bases left unmatched: 2. The CDR3 contains 14 residues. CDR1 and CDR2 (germline): SGHRS, YFSETQ. The DNA of the CDR3 is TGCGCCAGCAGCTTGGAGCAGGGGGCAGATACGCAGTATTTT. This sequence encodes CASSLEQGADTQYF.

This chain uses TRBV29-1 with TRBJ2-2, with 7 positions matching TRBD2. The germline gives CDR1 SQVTM, CDR2 ANQGSEA. The CDR3 totals 15 residues. V trimming: 3 bases; J trimming: 1 base; junction bases outside the gene matches: 5. CDR3 in amino acids: CSVERASGNTGELFF. The CDR3 DNA reads as TGCAGCGTTGAGCGGGCTAGCGGGAACACCGGGGAGCTGTTTTTT.

This clonotype was detected many times. J is TRBJ2-3 and V is TRBV5-1; D not certain. Germline-derived CDR1 and CDR2 are SGHRS and YFSETQ. CDR3 size: 12 residues. V was cut by 3 bases and J by 6 bases, with 8 bases left in between. CDR3: CASSSTADTQYF. Written as DNA, the CDR3 is TGCGCCAGCAGCTCCACCGCGGATACGCAGTATTTT.

This clonotype was counted a few times. The chain carries TRBV30 and TRBJ2-3, with a tentative D call TRBD2 (6 bases). This CDR3 region has 14 residues. Trimming stripped 0 bases from V and 6 bases from J, with 13 bases between. Germline CDR1 and CDR2: GTSNPN and SVGIG (reference sequence). The CDR3 bases are TGTGCCTGGAGTGTTGGACCCGGAGGGGATACGCAGTATTTT. Translated: CAWSVGPGGDTQYF.